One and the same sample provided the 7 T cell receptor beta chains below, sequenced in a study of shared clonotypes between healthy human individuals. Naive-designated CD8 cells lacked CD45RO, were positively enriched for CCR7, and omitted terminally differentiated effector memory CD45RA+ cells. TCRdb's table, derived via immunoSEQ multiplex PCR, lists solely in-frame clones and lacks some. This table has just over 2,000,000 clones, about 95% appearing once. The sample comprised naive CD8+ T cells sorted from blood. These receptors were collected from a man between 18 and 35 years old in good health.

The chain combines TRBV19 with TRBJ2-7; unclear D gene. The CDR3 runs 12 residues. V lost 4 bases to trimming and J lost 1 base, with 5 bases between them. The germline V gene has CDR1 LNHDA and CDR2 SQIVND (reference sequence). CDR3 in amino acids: CASSTSSYEQYF. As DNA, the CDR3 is TGTGCCAGTAGTACCTCGTCCTACGAGCAGTACTTC.

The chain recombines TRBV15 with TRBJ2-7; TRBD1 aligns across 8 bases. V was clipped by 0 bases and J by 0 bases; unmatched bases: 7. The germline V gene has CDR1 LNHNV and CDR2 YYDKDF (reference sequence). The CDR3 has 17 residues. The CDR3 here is CATSRDLRQGNSYEQYF. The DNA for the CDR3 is TGTGCCACCAGCAGAGATTTGAGACAGGGGAACTCCTACGAGCAGTACTTC. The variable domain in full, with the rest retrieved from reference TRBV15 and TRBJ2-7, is DAMVIQNPRYQVTQFGKPVTLSCSQTLNHNVMYWYQQKSSQAPKLLFHYYDKDFNNEADTPDNFQSRRPNTSFCFLDIRSPGLGDTAMYLCATSRDLRQGNSYEQYFGPGTRLTVT.

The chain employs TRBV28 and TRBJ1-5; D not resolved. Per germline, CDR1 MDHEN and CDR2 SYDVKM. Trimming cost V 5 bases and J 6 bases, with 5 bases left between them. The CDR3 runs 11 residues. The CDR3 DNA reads TGTGCCAGCAGTCGCGGTCAGCCCCAGCATTTT. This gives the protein CASSRGQPQHF.

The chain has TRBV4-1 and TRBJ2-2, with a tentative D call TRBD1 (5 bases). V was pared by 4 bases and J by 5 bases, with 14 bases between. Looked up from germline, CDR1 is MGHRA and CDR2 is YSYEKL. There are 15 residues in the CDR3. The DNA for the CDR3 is TGCGCCAGCAGCCCGCGGCCAGGGAAGACCGGGGAGCTGTTTTTT. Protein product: CASSPRPGKTGELFF.

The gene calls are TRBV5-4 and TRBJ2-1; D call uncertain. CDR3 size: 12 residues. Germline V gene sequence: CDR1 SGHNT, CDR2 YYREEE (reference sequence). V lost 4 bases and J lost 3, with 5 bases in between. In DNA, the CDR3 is TGTGCCAGCAGCATCAGCTACAATGAGCAGTTCTTC. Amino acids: CASSISYNEQFF. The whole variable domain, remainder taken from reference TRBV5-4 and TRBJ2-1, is ETGVTQSPTHLIKTRGQQVTLRCSSQSGHNTVSWYQQALGQGPQFIFQYYREEENGRGNFPPRFSGLQFPNYSSELNVNALELDDSALYLCASSISYNEQFFGPGTRLTVL.

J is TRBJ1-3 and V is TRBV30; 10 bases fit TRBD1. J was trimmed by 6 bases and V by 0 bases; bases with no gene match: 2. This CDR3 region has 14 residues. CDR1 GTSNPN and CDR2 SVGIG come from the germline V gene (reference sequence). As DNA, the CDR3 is TGTGCCTGGAGTGTAGGGACAGGGGTAAACACCATATATTTT. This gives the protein CAWSVGTGVNTIYF.

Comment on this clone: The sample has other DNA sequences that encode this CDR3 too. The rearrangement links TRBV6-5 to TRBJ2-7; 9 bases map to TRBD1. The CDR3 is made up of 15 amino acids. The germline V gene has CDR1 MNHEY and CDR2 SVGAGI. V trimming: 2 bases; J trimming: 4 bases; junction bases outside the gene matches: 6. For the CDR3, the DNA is TGTGCCAGCAGTTACAGCGGACAGGGGAATTACGAGCAGTACTTC. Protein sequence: CASSYSGQGNYEQYF.